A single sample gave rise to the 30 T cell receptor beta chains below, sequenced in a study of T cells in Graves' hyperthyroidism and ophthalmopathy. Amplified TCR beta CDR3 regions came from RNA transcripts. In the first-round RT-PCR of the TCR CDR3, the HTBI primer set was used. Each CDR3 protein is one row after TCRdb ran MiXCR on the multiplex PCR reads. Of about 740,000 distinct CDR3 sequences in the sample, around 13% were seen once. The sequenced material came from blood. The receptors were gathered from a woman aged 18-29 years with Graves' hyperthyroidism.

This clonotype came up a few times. CDR3 sequence reads: CASSSRDRGILGFYNEQFF. The CDR3 nucleotides read TGTGCCAGCAGCTCCCGGGACAGGGGAATCTTGGGATTTTACAATGAGCAGTTCTTC. This chain joins TRBV11-3 and TRBJ2-1; 10 bases map to TRBD1. The germline gives CDR1 SGHNT, CDR2 YENEEA. The CDR3 loop spans 19 amino acids. V dropped 4 bases and J dropped 4; count of bases not matched to a gene: 16.

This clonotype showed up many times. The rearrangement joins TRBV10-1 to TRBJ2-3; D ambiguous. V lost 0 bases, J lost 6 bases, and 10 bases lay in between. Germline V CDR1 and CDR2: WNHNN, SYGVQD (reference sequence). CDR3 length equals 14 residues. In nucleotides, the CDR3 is TGCGCCAGCAGTGAGTCGTTCGTTTCTGATACGCAGTATTTT. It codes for CASSESFVSDTQYF.

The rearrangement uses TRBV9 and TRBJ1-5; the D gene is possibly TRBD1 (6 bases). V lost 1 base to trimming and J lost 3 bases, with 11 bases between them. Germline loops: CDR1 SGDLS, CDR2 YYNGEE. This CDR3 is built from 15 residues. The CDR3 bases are TGTGCCAGCAGCGTACGGGACACCCCCAATCAGCCCCAGCATTTT. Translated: CASSVRDTPNQPQHF.

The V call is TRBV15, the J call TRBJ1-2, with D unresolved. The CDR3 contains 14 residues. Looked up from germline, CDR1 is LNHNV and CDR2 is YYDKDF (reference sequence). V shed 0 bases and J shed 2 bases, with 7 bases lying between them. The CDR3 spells CATSREAGNYGYTF. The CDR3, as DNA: TGTGCCACCAGCAGAGAGGCCGGGAACTATGGCTACACCTTC.

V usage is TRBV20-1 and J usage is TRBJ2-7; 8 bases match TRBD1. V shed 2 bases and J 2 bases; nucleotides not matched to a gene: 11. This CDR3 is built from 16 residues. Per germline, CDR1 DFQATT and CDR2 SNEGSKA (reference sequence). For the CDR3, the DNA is TGCAGTGCTAGACCCCCAACCGGGACAGGAACCTACGAGCAGTACTTC. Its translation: CSARPPTGTGTYEQYF.

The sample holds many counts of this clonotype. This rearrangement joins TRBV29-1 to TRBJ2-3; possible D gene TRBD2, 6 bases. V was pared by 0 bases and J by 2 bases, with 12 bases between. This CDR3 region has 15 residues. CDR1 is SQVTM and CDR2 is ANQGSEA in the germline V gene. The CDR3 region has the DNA TGCAGCGTTGAAGATAGAGGCGGGACCACAGATACGCAGTATTTT. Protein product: CSVEDRGGTTDTQYF.

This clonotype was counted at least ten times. The CDR3 nucleotides read TGTGCCAGCAGTTTAGCGCGCGGGCAGGGTGAGACCCAGTACTTC. It translates to CASSLARGQGETQYF. The chain recombines TRBV12-3 or TRBV12-4 with TRBJ2-5, with D perhaps TRBD1 or TRBD2 (5 bases each). The CDR3 runs to 15 residues. With 0 bases removed from V and 5 bases from J, the gap between germline ends came to 13 bases.

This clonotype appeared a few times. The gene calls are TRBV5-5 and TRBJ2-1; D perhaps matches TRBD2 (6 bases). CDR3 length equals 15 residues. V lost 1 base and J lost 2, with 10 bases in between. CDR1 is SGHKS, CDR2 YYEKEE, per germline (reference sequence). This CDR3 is CASSLRIAAYNEQFF. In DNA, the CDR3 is TGTGCCAGCAGCTTGAGGATAGCGGCCTACAATGAGCAGTTCTTC.

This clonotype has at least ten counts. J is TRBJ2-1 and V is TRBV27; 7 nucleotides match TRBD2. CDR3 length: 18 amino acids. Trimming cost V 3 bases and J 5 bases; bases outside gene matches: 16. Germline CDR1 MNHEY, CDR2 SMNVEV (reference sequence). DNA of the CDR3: TGTGCCAGCAGTTTGGAGGGGACTAACGGTCCTTACAACAATGAGCAGTTCTTC. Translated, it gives CASSLEGTNGPYNNEQFF.

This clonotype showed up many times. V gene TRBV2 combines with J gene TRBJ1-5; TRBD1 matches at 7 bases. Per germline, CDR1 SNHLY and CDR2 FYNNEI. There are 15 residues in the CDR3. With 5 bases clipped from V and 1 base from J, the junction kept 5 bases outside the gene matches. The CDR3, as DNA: TGTGCCAGCAGTTTCCAGGGGGGGAGCAATCAGCCCCAGCATTTT. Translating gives CASSFQGGSNQPQHF.

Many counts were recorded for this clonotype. This CDR3 is CASSQSKDRGLRSNQPQHF. As DNA, the CDR3 is TGCGCCAGCAGCCAAAGCAAAGACAGGGGATTGAGGAGCAATCAGCCCCAGCATTTT. The chain carries TRBV4-1 and TRBJ1-5; 8 nucleotides align to TRBD1. This CDR3 contains 19 residues. V was pared by 2 bases and J by 1 base, with 13 bases of the junction left unmatched. Germline assignment: CDR1 MGHRA and CDR2 YSYEKL.

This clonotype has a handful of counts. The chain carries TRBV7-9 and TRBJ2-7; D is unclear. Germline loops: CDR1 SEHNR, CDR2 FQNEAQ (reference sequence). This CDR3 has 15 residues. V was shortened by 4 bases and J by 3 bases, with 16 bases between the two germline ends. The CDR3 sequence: CASSYRTAGDYEQYF. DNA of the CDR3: TGTGCCAGCAGCTACCGGACGGCCGGAGACTACGAGCAGTACTTC.

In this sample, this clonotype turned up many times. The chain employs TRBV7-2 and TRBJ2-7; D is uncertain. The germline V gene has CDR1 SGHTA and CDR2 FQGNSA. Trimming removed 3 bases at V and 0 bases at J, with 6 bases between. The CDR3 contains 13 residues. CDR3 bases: TGTGCCAGCAGCTTCCTGCTCTCCTACGAGCAGTACTTC. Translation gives CASSFLLSYEQYF.

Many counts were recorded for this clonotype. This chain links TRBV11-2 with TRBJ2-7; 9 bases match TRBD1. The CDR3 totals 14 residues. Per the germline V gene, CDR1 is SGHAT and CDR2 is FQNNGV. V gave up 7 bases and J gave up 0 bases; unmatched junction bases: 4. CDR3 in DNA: TGTGCCAGCATACAGGGGGCGAGCTCCTACGAGCAGTACTTC. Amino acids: CASIQGASSYEQYF.

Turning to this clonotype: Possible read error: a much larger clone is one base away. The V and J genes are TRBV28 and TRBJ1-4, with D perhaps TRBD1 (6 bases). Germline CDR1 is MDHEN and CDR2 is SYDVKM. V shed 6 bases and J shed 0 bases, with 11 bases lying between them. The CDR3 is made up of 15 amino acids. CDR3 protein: CASSRHRATNEKLFF. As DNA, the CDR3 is TGTGCCAGCAGCCGCCACAGGGCAACTAATGAAAAACTGTTTTTT.

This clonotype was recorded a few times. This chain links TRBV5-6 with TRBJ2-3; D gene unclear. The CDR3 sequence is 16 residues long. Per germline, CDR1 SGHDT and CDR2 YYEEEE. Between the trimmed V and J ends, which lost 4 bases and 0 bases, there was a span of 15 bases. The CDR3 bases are TGTGCCAGCAGCCTCCTCTATATCCCTAGCACAGATACGCAGTATTTT. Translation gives CASSLLYIPSTDTQYF.

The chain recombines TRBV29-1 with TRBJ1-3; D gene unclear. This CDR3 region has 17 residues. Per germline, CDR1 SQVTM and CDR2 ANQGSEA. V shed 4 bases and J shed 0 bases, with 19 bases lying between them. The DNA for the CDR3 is TGCAGCGTTGGAGAGGAAACACGCACCCTCTCTGGAAACACCATATATTTT. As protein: CSVGEETRTLSGNTIYF.

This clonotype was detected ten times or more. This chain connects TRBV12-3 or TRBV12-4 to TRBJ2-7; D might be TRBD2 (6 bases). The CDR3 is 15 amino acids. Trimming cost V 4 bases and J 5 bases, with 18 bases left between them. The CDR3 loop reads CASSWVPGETDEQYF. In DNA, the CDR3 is TGTGCCAGCAGTTGGGTACCGGGGGAGACGGACGAGCAGTACTTC.

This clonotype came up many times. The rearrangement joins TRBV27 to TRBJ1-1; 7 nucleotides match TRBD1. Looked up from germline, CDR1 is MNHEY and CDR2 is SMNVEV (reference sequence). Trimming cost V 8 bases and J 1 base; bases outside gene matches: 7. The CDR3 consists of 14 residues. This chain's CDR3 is CASLGAGGNTEAFF. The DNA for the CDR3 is TGTGCCAGCCTGGGTGCAGGGGGGAACACTGAAGCTTTCTTT.

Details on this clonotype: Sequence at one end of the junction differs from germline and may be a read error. The CDR3 sequence is CTSSGQPNTEAFF. DNA of the CDR3: TGTACCAGCAGCGGACAGCCGAACACTGAAGCTTTCTTT. The chain has TRBV7-8 and TRBJ1-1; a possible D gene is TRBD1 (6 bases). Germline CDR1 SGHVS, CDR2 FQNEAQ. This CDR3 has 13 amino acids.

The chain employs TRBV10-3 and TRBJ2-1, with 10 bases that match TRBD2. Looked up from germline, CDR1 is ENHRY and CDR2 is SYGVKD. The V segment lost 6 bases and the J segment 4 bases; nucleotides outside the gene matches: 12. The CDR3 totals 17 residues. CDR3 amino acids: CAIRGSSGSSHYNEQFF. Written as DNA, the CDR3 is TGTGCCATCAGAGGGTCTAGCGGGAGTTCCCATTACAATGAGCAGTTCTTC.

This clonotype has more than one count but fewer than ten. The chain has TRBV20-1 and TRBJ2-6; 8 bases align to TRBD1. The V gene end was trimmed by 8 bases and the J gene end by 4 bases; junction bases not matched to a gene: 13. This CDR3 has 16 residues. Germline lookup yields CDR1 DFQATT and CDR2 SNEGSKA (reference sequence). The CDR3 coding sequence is TGCAGTTCCCCCGGGACAGGTGGGAGCGGGGCCAACGTCCTGACTTTC. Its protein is CSSPGTGGSGANVLTF.

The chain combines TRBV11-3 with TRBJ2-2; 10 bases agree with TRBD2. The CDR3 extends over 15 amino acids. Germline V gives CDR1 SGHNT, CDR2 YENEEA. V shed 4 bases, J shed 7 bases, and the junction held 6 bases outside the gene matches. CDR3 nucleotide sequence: TGTGCCAGCAGCTCCCGGGCTAGCGGGAGCGGGGAGCTGTTTTTT. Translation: CASSSRASGSGELFF.

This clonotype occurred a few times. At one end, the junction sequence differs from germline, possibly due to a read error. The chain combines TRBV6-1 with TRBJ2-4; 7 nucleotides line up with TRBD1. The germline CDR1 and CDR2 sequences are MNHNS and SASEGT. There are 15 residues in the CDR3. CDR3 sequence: CASREDRAGENIQYF. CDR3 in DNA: TGTGCCAGCAGAGAAGACAGGGCGGGCGAAAACATTCAGTACTTC.

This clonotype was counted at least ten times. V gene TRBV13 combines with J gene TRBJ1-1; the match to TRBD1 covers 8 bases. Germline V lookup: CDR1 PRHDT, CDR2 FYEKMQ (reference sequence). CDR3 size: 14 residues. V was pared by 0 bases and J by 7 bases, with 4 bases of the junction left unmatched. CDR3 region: CASSLGGTGGEAFF. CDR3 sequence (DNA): TGTGCCAGCAGCTTAGGCGGAACAGGGGGTGAAGCTTTCTTT.

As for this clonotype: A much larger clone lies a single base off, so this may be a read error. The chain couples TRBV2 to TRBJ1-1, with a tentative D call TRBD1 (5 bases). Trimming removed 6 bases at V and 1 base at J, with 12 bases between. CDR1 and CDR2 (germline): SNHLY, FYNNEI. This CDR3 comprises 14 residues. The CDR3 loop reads CASSAGPTNTEAFF. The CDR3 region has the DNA TGTGCCAGCAGCGCGGGGCCCACGAACACTGAAGCTTTCTTT.

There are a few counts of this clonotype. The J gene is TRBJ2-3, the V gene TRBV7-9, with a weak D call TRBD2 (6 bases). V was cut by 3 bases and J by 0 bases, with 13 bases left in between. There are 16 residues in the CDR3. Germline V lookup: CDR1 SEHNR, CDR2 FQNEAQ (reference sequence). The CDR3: CASSFGGIASTDTQYF. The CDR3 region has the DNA TGTGCCAGCAGCTTTGGGGGGATTGCTAGCACAGATACGCAGTATTTT.

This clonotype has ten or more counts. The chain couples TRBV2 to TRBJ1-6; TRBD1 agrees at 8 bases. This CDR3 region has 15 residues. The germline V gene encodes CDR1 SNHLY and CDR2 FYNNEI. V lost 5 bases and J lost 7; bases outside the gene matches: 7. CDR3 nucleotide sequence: TGTGCCAGCAGTCTAACAGGGGGAATGAATTCACCCCTCCACTTT. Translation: CASSLTGGMNSPLHF.

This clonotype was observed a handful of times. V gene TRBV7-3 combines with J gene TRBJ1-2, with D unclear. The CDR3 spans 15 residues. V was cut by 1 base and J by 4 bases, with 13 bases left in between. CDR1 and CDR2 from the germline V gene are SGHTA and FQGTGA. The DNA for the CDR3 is TGTGCCAGCAGCTTAAGAATGGCTGATTTCTATGGCTACACCTTC. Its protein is CASSLRMADFYGYTF.

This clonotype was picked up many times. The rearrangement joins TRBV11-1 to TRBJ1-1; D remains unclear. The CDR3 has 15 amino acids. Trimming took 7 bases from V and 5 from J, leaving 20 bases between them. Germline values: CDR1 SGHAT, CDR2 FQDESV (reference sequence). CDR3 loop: CASTLGRGLVTEAFF. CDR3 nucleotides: TGTGCCAGCACCCTGGGGAGAGGGTTGGTTACTGAAGCTTTCTTT.